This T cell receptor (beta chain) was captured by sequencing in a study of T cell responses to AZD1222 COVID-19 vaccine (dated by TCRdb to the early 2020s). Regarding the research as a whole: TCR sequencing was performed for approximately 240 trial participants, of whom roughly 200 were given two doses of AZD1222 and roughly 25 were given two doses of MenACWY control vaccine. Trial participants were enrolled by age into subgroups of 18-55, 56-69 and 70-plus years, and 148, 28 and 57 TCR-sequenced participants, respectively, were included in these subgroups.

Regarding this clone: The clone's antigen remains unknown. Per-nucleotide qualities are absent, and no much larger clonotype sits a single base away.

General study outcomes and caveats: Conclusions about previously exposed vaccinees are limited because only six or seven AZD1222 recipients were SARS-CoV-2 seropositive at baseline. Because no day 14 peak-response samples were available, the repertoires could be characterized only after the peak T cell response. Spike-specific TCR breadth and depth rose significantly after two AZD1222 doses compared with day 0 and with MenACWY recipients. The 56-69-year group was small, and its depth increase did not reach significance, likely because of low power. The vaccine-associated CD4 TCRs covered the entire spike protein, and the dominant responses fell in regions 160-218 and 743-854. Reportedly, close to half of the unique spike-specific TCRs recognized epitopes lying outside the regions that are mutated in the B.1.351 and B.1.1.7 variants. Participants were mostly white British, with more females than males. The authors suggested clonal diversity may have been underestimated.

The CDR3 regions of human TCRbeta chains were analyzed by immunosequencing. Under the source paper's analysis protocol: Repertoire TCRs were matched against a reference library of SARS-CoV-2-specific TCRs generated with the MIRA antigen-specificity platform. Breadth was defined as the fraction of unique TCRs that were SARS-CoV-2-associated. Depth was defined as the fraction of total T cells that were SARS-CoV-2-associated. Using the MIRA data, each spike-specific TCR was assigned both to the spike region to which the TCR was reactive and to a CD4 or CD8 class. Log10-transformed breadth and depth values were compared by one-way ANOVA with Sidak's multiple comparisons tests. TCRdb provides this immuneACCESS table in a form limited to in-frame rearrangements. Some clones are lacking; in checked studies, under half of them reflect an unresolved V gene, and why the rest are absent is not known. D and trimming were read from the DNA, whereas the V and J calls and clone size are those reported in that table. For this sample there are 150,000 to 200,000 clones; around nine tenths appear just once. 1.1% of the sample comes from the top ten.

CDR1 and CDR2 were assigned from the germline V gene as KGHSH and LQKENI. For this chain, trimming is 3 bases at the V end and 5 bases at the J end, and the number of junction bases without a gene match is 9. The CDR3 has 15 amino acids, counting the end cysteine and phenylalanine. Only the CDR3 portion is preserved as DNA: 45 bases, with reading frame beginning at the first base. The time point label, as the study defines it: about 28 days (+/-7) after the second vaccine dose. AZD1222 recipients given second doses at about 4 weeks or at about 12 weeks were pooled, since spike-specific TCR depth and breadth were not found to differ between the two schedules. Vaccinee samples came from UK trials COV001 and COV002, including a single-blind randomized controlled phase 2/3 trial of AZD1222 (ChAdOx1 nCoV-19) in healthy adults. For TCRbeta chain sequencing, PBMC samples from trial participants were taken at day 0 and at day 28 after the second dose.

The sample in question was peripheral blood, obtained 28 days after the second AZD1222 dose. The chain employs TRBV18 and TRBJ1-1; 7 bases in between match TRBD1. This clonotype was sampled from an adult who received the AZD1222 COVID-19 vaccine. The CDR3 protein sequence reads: CASSPSRQGFTEAFF. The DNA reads TGTGCCAGCTCACCCTCCAGACAGGGCTTTACTGAAGCTTTCTTT.